This T cell receptor (beta chain) was recovered during a study of CD4 T cells in relation to SARS-CoV-2 and coronaviruses. Whole-study context: After roughly ten days of antigen culture, PBMC TCR beta CDR3s were sequenced. The restricting HLA molecule for shared crossreactive spike epitopes was mapped. General study results and limits: In around three fifths of donors, memory CD4+ clonotypes crossrecognized SARS-CoV-2 and at least one common cold coronavirus spike.

Note on this clone: Its antigen is as yet unknown.

The CDR3 is 13 residues long. The germline CDR1 and CDR2 sequences are MNHEY and SVGAGI. With 6 bases removed from V and 0 bases from J, the gap between germline ends came to 7 bases. Sequencing was performed with immunoSEQ multiplex PCR; in TCRdb, only in-frame clones are kept and a portion is missing. This sample has some 37,000 clones, with 70% to 80% found just once. The receptor's source is an adult with COVID-19. The J gene is TRBJ2-3, the V gene TRBV6-5, with D unresolved. Sequenced input: memory CD4+ T cells from PBMCs, cultured in vitro. DNA for the CDR3: TGTGCCAGCAGAGGGCCAAGCACAGATACGCAGTATTTT. Translated: CASRGPSTDTQYF.